This is a list of T cell receptor beta chains from one sample in a study of blood T cell repertoires in COVID-19. Using immunoSEQ multiplex PCR, the repertoire was profiled, and TCRdb retains in-frame clones only, with some absent. The sample carries approximately 300,000 clones, around four fifths recorded once. The sequencing input was peripheral blood. The receptors originated from a woman aged 45-60 years with active or convalescent COVID-19. Each CDR3 is given with its conserved first and last residue. The order of the fields is CDR3 length, J gene, V gene, D gene, clone size, CDR3 protein, CDR3 DNA. A D gene is named only where the DNA matches it firmly. Only some rows state a clone size, as once, few, many or a class for expanded clones.

length: 14; J: TRBJ1-4; V: TRBV5-1; D: TRBD1; size: NA; CDR3: CASSSGTVNEKLFF; DNA: TGCGCCAGCAGCTCCGGGACAGTTAATGAAAAACTGTTTTTT
length: 16; J: TRBJ2-3; V: TRBV7-2; D: TRBD1; size: NA; CDR3: CASSSVRTGITDTQYF; DNA: TGTGCCAGCAGCTCGGTTAGGACAGGGATCACAGATACGCAGTATTTT
length: 14; J: TRBJ1-2; V: TRBV28; D: TRBD1; size: NA; CDR3: CASRPDRGGYGYTF; DNA: TGTGCCAGCAGGCCAGACAGGGGAGGATATGGCTACACCTTC
length: 15; J: TRBJ1-4; V: TRBV14; D: TRBD1; size: NA; CDR3: CASSRLDRGDEKLFF; DNA: TGTGCCAGCAGCCGGTTAGACAGGGGGGATGAAAAACTGTTTTTT
length: 12; J: TRBJ1-2; V: TRBV12-3/TRBV12-4; D: NA; size: NA; CDR3: CASRPGAGGYTF; DNA: TGTGCCAGCAGGCCAGGGGCAGGAGGCTACACCTTC
length: 13; J: TRBJ2-3; V: TRBV28; D: NA; size: once; CDR3: CASSFKTGDTQYF; DNA: TGTGCCAGCAGTTTTAAGACTGGAGATACGCAGTATTTT
length: 12; J: TRBJ2-5; V: TRBV19; D: NA; size: NA; CDR3: CASRGQQETQYF; DNA: TGTGCCAGTAGGGGGCAACAAGAGACCCAGTACTTC
length: 15; J: TRBJ2-5; V: TRBV5-5; D: NA; size: NA; CDR3: CASSLFLGGRETQYF; DNA: TGTGCCAGCAGCTTATTTTTGGGGGGAAGGGAGACCCAGTACTTC
length: 13; J: TRBJ2-1; V: TRBV3-1/TRBV3-2; D: TRBD2; size: NA; CDR3: CATGGRAGNEQFF; DNA: TGTGCCACCGGCGGGAGGGCCGGCAATGAGCAGTTCTTC
length: 16; J: TRBJ2-7; V: TRBV6-1; D: NA; size: NA; CDR3: CASSEALALSSYEQYF; DNA: TGTGCCAGCAGTGAAGCGCTGGCATTAAGCTCCTACGAGCAGTACTTC
length: 16; J: TRBJ2-3; V: TRBV7-2; D: NA; size: NA; CDR3: CASSLALASSTDTQYF; DNA: TGTGCCAGCAGCTTAGCGCTTGCTAGCTCCACAGATACGCAGTATTTT
length: 16; J: TRBJ2-5; V: TRBV5-1; D: TRBD2; size: NA; CDR3: CASSLGGTSGQETQYF; DNA: TGCGCCAGCAGCTTGGGGGGGACTAGCGGCCAAGAGACCCAGTACTTC
length: 15; J: TRBJ1-3; V: TRBV15; D: NA; size: NA; CDR3: CATSRVSSSGNTIYF; DNA: TGTGCCACCAGCAGAGTTTCCAGCTCTGGAAACACCATATATTTT
length: 15; J: TRBJ2-1; V: TRBV29-1; D: TRBD1; size: NA; CDR3: CSVLNRDRVYNEQFF; DNA: TGCAGCGTACTAAACCGGGACAGGGTCTACAATGAGCAGTTCTTC
length: 14; J: TRBJ2-7; V: TRBV27; D: TRBD2; size: NA; CDR3: CASTRTSGEYEQYF; DNA: TGTGCCAGCACGAGGACTAGCGGGGAATACGAGCAGTACTTC
length: 17; J: TRBJ2-1; V: TRBV5-1; D: NA; size: NA; CDR3: CASSLQLLVGGGNEQFF; DNA: TGCGCCAGCAGCTTGCAACTTCTCGTCGGGGGAGGCAATGAGCAGTTCTTC
length: 16; J: TRBJ1-5; V: TRBV28; D: NA; size: NA; CDR3: CASTVRLSRGGQPQHF; DNA: TGTGCCAGCACCGTGCGGTTAAGTAGGGGAGGTCAGCCCCAGCATTTT
length: 16; J: TRBJ1-2; V: TRBV6-5; D: NA; size: many; CDR3: CASSYTNDRQNYGYTF; DNA: TGTGCCAGCAGTTACACGAATGACAGACAGAACTATGGCTACACCTTC
length: 20; J: TRBJ2-1; V: TRBV6-1; D: NA; size: NA; CDR3: CASSEALRRLGRRPDNEQFF; DNA: TGTGCCAGCAGTGAAGCGCTTAGGAGACTAGGAAGGAGGCCTGACAATGAGCAGTTCTTC
length: 16; J: TRBJ2-1; V: TRBV5-1; D: NA; size: NA; CDR3: CASSLGAGNSYNEQFF; DNA: TGCGCCAGCAGCTTGGGGGCGGGCAACTCCTACAATGAGCAGTTCTTC
length: 13; J: TRBJ1-1; V: TRBV2; D: NA; size: few; CDR3: CASSVNRDLNAFF; DNA: TGTGCCAGCAGTGTTAACAGGGATCTCAACGCTTTCTTT
length: 16; J: TRBJ2-1; V: TRBV4-1; D: NA; size: NA; CDR3: CASSQGFGSSYNEQFF; DNA: TGCGCCAGCAGCCAAGGGTTCGGGAGCTCCTACAATGAGCAGTTCTTC
length: 14; J: TRBJ1-1; V: TRBV7-3; D: NA; size: NA; CDR3: CASSFGDRNTEAFF; DNA: TGTGCCAGCAGCTTTGGAGACAGGAACACTGAAGCTTTCTTT
length: 15; J: TRBJ2-6; V: TRBV27; D: NA; size: NA; CDR3: CASSSGVTGANVLTF; DNA: TGTGCCAGCAGTTCAGGGGTAACTGGGGCCAACGTCCTGACTTTC
length: 17; J: TRBJ2-1; V: TRBV5-5; D: TRBD1; size: NA; CDR3: CASSGGTGVRPYNEQFF; DNA: TGTGCCAGCAGCGGGGGGACAGGGGTTAGGCCGTACAATGAGCAGTTCTTC
length: 14; J: TRBJ1-1; V: TRBV5-1; D: NA; size: NA; CDR3: CASSPGGLLGEAFF; DNA: TGCGCCAGCAGCCCGGGGGGACTCCTGGGTGAAGCTTTCTTT
length: 15; J: TRBJ2-5; V: TRBV27; D: TRBD2; size: once; CDR3: CASSFLAGGEETQYF; DNA: TGTGCCAGCAGTTTCCTAGCGGGAGGTGAAGAGACCCAGTACTTC
length: 11; J: TRBJ1-2; V: TRBV28; D: NA; size: once; CDR3: CASSSRLTYTF; DNA: TGTGCCAGCAGTTCGCGGCTAACCTACACCTTC
length: 10; J: TRBJ1-1; V: TRBV28; D: NA; size: NA; CDR3: CASKRGGAFF; DNA: TGTGCCAGCAAGAGGGGGGGAGCTTTCTTT